These 27 T cell receptor beta chains were all obtained from the same sample, sequenced in a study of T-cell memory formation after mild COVID-19. A single record per CDR3 protein comes from TCRdb applying MiXCR to the 5' RACE reads. The table shows approximately 300,000 distinct CDR3 sequences, with roughly 15% occurring only once. Sequenced input: PBMCs or a T cell subset sorted from them (not recorded which). These receptors were obtained from a man aged 18 to 29 who had mild COVID-19 (a few samples of this study predate the infection). Cell type and time point are not known.

V gene TRBV7-2 combines with J gene TRBJ2-2; D is undetermined. V was pared by 1 base and J by 1 base, with 10 bases between. Germline CDR1 SGHTA, CDR2 FQGNSA. The CDR3 is 16 amino acids. The CDR3 nucleotides are TGTGCCAGCAGCTTAGTCGCCCTTAGGAACACCGGGGAGCTGTTTTTT. Translating gives CASSLVALRNTGELFF.

The rearrangement joins TRBV7-2 to TRBJ2-7; 8 bases are shared with TRBD2. J lost 5 bases, V lost 4 bases, and 10 bases had no gene match. Per germline, CDR1 SGHTA and CDR2 FQGNSA. The CDR3 loop spans 15 amino acids. As DNA, the CDR3 is TGTGCCAGCAGCTCGGGGGGGGCTAGCTTCGACGAGCAGTACTTC. It is translated as CASSSGGASFDEQYF.

This clonotype has only a few counts. The chain links TRBV6-6 to TRBJ1-5; D may be TRBD1 (5 bases). V was pared by 7 bases and J by 0 bases, with 13 bases between. The CDR3 runs to 15 residues. The germline gives CDR1 MNHNY, CDR2 SVGAGI (reference sequence). This CDR3 is CASKSIRDSNQPQHF. The DNA for the CDR3 is TGTGCCAGCAAATCCATCAGGGATAGCAATCAGCCCCAGCATTTT.

In DNA form, the CDR3 reads TGCGCCAGCAGCCGGAACCAGGGAAAGAAGGATGAAGCTTTCTTT. Its translation: CASSRNQGKKDEAFF. The chain combines TRBV4-3 with TRBJ1-1, with TRBD1 as a possible D gene (5 bases). The CDR3 runs to 15 residues. Germline V lookup: CDR1 LGHNA, CDR2 YSLEER. Trimming took 4 bases from V and 7 from J, leaving 19 bases between them.

This clonotype has only a few counts. This chain uses TRBV6-5 with TRBJ2-7; D remains ambiguous. This CDR3 is built from 12 residues. Trimming left V 7 bases short and J 6 bases short, with 13 bases between. The germline V gene encodes CDR1 MNHEY and CDR2 SVGAGI. CDR3: CASIGPWGEQYV. The CDR3, as DNA: TGTGCCAGCATTGGACCCTGGGGCGAGCAGTACGTC.

This clonotype was observed many times. The chain uses TRBV12-3 or TRBV12-4 and TRBJ2-3; D may correspond to TRBD1 or TRBD2 (5 bases each). V dropped 7 bases and J dropped 3 bases, with 17 bases sitting between them. CDR3 length: 15 residues. CDR3 sequence (DNA): TGTGCCAGCAACCCGGGGCCAGCGGAGACAGATACGCAGTATTTT. It encodes CASNPGPAETDTQYF.

CDR3 in amino acids: CSARDRKVSSYEQYV. CDR3 in DNA: TGCAGTGCTAGAGATCGGAAAGTGAGCTCCTACGAGCAGTACGTC. This sequence joins TRBV20-1 and TRBJ2-7; the D is unclear. CDR3 size: 15 residues. Germline CDR1 is DFQATT and CDR2 is SNEGSKA (reference sequence). V shed 0 bases and J shed 0 bases, with 12 bases lying between them.

The V gene is TRBV7-9, the J gene TRBJ2-7; the match to TRBD2 covers 14 bases. V gave up 1 base and J gave up 0 bases; unmatched junction bases: 8. The CDR3 contains 19 residues. Per germline, CDR1 SEHNR and CDR2 FQNEAQ (reference sequence). This CDR3 reads CASSLGLGLAGETSYEQYF. In DNA form, the CDR3 reads TGTGCCAGCAGCTTAGGGCTGGGACTAGCGGGGGAGACCTCCTACGAGCAGTACTTC.

The chain joins TRBV18 to TRBJ1-2, with 8 bases that match TRBD1. The V segment lost 3 bases and the J segment 5 bases; nucleotides outside the gene matches: 11. CDR1 is KGHSH, CDR2 LQKENI, per germline. This CDR3 has 16 amino acids. The CDR3 region has the DNA TGTGCCAGCTCACCTGGGACAGGTCCTCGCACTTATGGCTACACCTTC. Translation: CASSPGTGPRTYGYTF.

The chain carries TRBV7-9 and TRBJ2-2; D not resolved. Germline V gives CDR1 SEHNR, CDR2 FQNEAQ (reference sequence). The CDR3 contains 16 residues. Deletions cut 3 bases from V and 0 bases from J, with 11 bases between. CDR3 coding DNA: TGTGCCAGCAGCTTCGTGGTTAGCCCGAACACCGGGGAGCTGTTTTTT. This translates into CASSFVVSPNTGELFF.

The chain uses TRBV7-3 and TRBJ1-1; 7 nucleotides align to TRBD1. CDR3 length equals 16 residues. Losses at the gene ends were 7 bases for V and 6 bases for J; bases not matched to a gene: 17. Germline loops: CDR1 SGHTA, CDR2 FQGTGA. The CDR3 sequence: CASILEGGAGFAEAFF. The CDR3 DNA reads as TGTGCCAGCATCTTGGAAGGGGGCGCGGGGTTCGCTGAAGCTTTCTTT.

The chain uses TRBV19 and TRBJ1-1; TRBD1 is a possible D gene (5 bases). The V end lost 4 bases, the J end lost 6 bases, and 15 bases lay between the germline ends. The CDR3 loop spans 14 amino acids. CDR1 is LNHDA and CDR2 is SQIVND in the germline V gene (reference sequence). The CDR3, as DNA: TGTGCCAGTAGTAACTGGGGGGAGCTTGCTGAAGCTTTCTTT. Amino acid sequence: CASSNWGELAEAFF.

This clonotype was detected only a few times. This rearrangement joins TRBV7-2 to TRBJ1-1, with TRBD1 as a possible D gene (6 bases). There are 14 residues in the CDR3. Germline CDR1 is SGHTA and CDR2 is FQGNSA. V gave up 1 base and J gave up 3 bases, with 9 bases separating them. The CDR3 sequence is CASSLDRDYTEAFF. The DNA of the CDR3 is TGTGCCAGCAGCTTAGACAGGGATTACACTGAAGCTTTCTTT.

The J gene is TRBJ2-6, the V gene TRBV6-6; D not certain. CDR1 is MNHNY and CDR2 is SVGAGI in the germline V gene (reference sequence). V was trimmed by 4 bases and J by 0 bases, leaving 7 bases between them. CDR3 length: 15 amino acids. CDR3 in DNA: TGTGCCAGCAGTTTACTCAGCTCTGGGGCCAACGTCCTGACTTTC. Protein: CASSLLSSGANVLTF.

The sample holds many counts of this clonotype. V usage is TRBV29-1 and J usage is TRBJ2-7, with D possibly matching TRBD1 (5 bases). The germline V gene has CDR1 SQVTM and CDR2 ANQGSEA. V shed 3 bases and J shed 5 bases, with 8 bases lying between them. The CDR3 extends over 11 amino acids. This CDR3 reads CSVDQGDEQYF. The CDR3 coding sequence is TGCAGCGTTGACCAGGGCGACGAGCAGTACTTC.

The chain uses TRBV19 and TRBJ1-5, with a weak D call TRBD1 (6 bases). Germline V CDR1 and CDR2: LNHDA, SQIVND (reference sequence). There are 15 residues in the CDR3. The V end lost 5 bases, the J end lost 5 bases, and 16 bases lay between the germline ends. This CDR3 reads CASSSHSGVYQPQHF. CDR3 bases: TGTGCCAGTAGTTCTCACTCAGGGGTCTATCAGCCCCAGCATTTT.

V gene TRBV5-1 combines with J gene TRBJ1-4; D is possibly TRBD1 (5 bases). Per the germline V gene, CDR1 is SGHRS and CDR2 is YFSETQ. This CDR3 has 13 residues. V was clipped by 3 bases and J by 6 bases, with 9 bases between them. CDR3 loop: CASSSGSDEKLFF. The CDR3 bases are TGCGCCAGCAGCTCAGGGTCAGATGAAAAACTGTTTTTT.

CDR3 nucleotide sequence: TGTGCCAGCTCAGCGACCGATCAGCCCCAGCATTTT. Translating gives CASSATDQPQHF. The chain carries TRBV18 and TRBJ1-5; D is uncertain. Trimming took off 5 bases at V and 5 bases at J, with 7 bases between the two ends. Germline V gene data show CDR1 as KGHSH and CDR2 as LQKENI. The CDR3 is 12 amino acids.

This clonotype was seen a few times. This chain links TRBV5-1 with TRBJ2-7; the D is unclear. Germline lookup yields CDR1 SGHRS and CDR2 YFSETQ. Between the trimmed V and J ends, which lost 0 bases and 5 bases, there was a span of 9 bases. This CDR3 is 13 amino acids long. The DNA for the CDR3 is TGCGCCAGCAGCTTGGTTCCAGAGGACGAGCAGTACTTC. Translated: CASSLVPEDEQYF.

J is TRBJ2-4 and V is TRBV10-3, with no clear D. Germline V gene sequence: CDR1 ENHRY, CDR2 SYGVKD. The germline V and J ends were trimmed by 5 bases and 1 base, with 9 bases remaining between them. The CDR3 is 14 residues long. CDR3 nucleotide sequence: TGTGCCATCAGTCCCAGTTCGGCCAAAAACATTCAGTACTTC. Translated: CAISPSSAKNIQYF.

This clonotype was recorded at least ten times. The chain joins TRBV20-1 to TRBJ1-5, with unresolved D. V shed 0 bases and J shed 4 bases, with 16 bases lying between them. Germline CDR1 reads DFQATT; CDR2 reads SNEGSKA (reference sequence). The CDR3 runs 16 residues. The CDR3 sequence is CSARDLDPGRNQPQHF. The CDR3, as DNA: TGCAGTGCTAGAGATCTGGACCCCGGGAGAAATCAGCCCCAGCATTTT.

This clonotype was detected many times. The chain has TRBV5-1 and TRBJ2-7; either TRBD1 or TRBD2 may supply D (5 bases each). With 0 bases removed from V and 6 bases from J, the gap between germline ends came to 16 bases. Germline V gene sequence: CDR1 SGHRS, CDR2 YFSETQ. The CDR3 runs 15 residues. CDR3 nucleotides: TGCGCCAGCAGCTTGGATGGGGGTTCAGGGTCCGAGCAGTACGTC. This encodes CASSLDGGSGSEQYV.

This rearrangement joins TRBV29-1 to TRBJ2-3, with 10 positions matching TRBD1. CDR3 size: 14 residues. The V gene's germline CDR1 is SQVTM and CDR2 ANQGSEA. V shed 6 bases and J 3 bases; nucleotides not matched to a gene: 6. The CDR3 reads CSVAGTGVTDTQYF. In DNA form, the CDR3 reads TGCAGCGTAGCCGGGACAGGGGTTACAGATACGCAGTATTTT.

This chain uses TRBV12-3 or TRBV12-4 with TRBJ2-2; D gene uncertain. Trimming cost V 10 bases and J 2 bases, with 14 bases left between them. The CDR3 loop spans 14 amino acids. CDR3: CATAKWLNTGELFF. Written as DNA, the CDR3 is TGTGCCACCGCTAAATGGCTTAACACCGGGGAGCTGTTTTTT.

The table lists this clonotype with a few counts. The rearrangement links TRBV27 to TRBJ1-2, with D maybe TRBD1 (6 bases). Germline lookup yields CDR1 MNHEY and CDR2 SMNVEV (reference sequence). CDR3 length: 14 residues. V gave up 3 bases and J gave up 5 bases, with 13 bases separating them. The CDR3 DNA follows: TGTGCCAGCAGTTTTTCGGACAGAACTTATGGCTACACCTTC. This codes for CASSFSDRTYGYTF.

This clonotype turned up a few times. The genes are TRBV12-3 or TRBV12-4 and TRBJ1-4; D not resolved. Trimming left V 4 bases short and J 1 base short, with 10 bases between. This CDR3 region has 15 residues. The CDR3 DNA reads as TGTGCCAGCAGTTCAATGGAGAGAACTAATGAAAAACTGTTTTTT. Encoded protein: CASSSMERTNEKLFF.

This clonotype turned up a few times. CDR3 protein: CSVVAGLDTQYF. In nucleotides, the CDR3 is TGCAGCGTTGTGGCAGGGCTTGATACGCAGTATTTT. This chain joins TRBV29-1 and TRBJ2-3, with D possibly TRBD1 on 5 matching bases. The CDR3 has 12 amino acids. Germline V lookup: CDR1 SQVTM, CDR2 ANQGSEA. The V and J ends lost 4 bases and 6 bases respectively, with 11 bases between them.